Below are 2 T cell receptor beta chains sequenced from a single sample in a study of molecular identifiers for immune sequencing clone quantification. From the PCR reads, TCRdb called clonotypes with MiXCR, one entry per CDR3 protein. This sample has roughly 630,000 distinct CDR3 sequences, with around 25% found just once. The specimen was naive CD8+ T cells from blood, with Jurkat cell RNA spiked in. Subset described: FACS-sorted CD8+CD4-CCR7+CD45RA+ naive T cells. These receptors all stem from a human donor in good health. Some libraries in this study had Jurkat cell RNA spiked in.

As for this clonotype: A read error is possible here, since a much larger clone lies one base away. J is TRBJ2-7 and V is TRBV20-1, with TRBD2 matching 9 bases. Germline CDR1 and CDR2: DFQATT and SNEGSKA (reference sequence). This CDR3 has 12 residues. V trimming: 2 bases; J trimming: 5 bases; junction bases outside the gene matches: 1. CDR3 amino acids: CSARLAGNEQYF. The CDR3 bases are TGCAGTGCTAGACTAGCGGGAAACGAGCAGTACTTC.

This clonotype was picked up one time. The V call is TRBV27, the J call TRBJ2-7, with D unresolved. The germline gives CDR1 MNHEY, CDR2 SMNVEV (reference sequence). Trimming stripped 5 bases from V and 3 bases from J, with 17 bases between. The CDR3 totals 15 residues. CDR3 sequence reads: CASSREWGFRYEQYF. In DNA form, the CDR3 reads TGTGCCAGCAGTCGCGAGTGGGGATTCCGCTACGAGCAGTACTTC.